The rows below give T cell receptor beta chains drawn from one sample of a study of shared clonotypes between healthy human individuals. The repertoire was sequenced with immunoSEQ multiplex PCR; TCRdb's copy has only in-frame clones and lacks some. The sample gives 600,000 to 750,000 clones, about 78% of which show up once; around 1.8% is in the top ten. Sequencing was performed on memory CD4+ T cells sorted from blood. The receptor source for this set is a woman aged 25-40 years in good health. CDR3s include the opening cysteine and the closing phenylalanine or tryptophan. The D gene is left open where the match is weak. Rows may omit the clone size; those that give it use once, few, many or a size class.

>TRBJ2-1|TRBV28|few|TRBD1
TGTGCCAGCAGTCCTCGACCGGGACAGGGGGAACATGAGCAGTTCTTC
CASSPRPGQGEHEQFF
>TRBJ1-1|TRBV11-2|-|-
TGTGCCAGCAGCACGCAGGGGAACACTGAAGCTTTCTTT
CASSTQGNTEAFF
>TRBJ1-2|TRBV6-1|-|-
TGTGCCAGCAGTGTACCGCTGATCAGGGGTGGCTACACCTTC
CASSVPLIRGGYTF
>TRBJ1-4|TRBV11-2|-|TRBD1
TGTGCCAGCAGCGAAAAACCCCGACAGGGGAATGAAAAACTGTTTTTT
CASSEKPRQGNEKLFF
>TRBJ1-3|TRBV4-2|once|TRBD1
TGTGCCAGCAGCCAAGCCGGGACAGGGCCCAGAGGGGGAGGAAACACCATATATTTT
CASSQAGTGPRGGGNTIYF
>TRBJ1-4|TRBV6-4|-|-
TGTGCCAGCAGTGAACAGTTTGCAACTAATGAAAAACTGTTTTTT
CASSEQFATNEKLFF
>TRBJ2-1|TRBV5-1|few|-
TGCGCCAGCAGCTCCGACAGCCCCGGCTACAATGAGCAGTTCTTC
CASSSDSPGYNEQFF
>TRBJ2-5|TRBV11-2|-|TRBD2
TGTGCCAGCAGCTTAGCCGGGAGGGGAGAGACCCAGTACTTC
CASSLAGRGETQYF
>TRBJ2-7|TRBV5-1|-|-
TGCGCCAGCAGAGCTCAAAGCTCCTACGAGCAGTACTTC
CASRAQSSYEQYF
>TRBJ2-7|TRBV9|-|-
TGTGCCAGCAGTCCTCGGGCTTACGAGCAGTACTTC
CASSPRAYEQYF
>TRBJ1-4|TRBV2|-|TRBD1
TGTGCCAGCAGGGGGACAGGGGCTGCGGAAAAACTGTTTTTT
CASRGTGAAEKLFF
>TRBJ2-3|TRBV7-2|once|-
TGTGCCAGCAGCCCTGACAGGGCGGGGGGCACAGATACGCAGTATTTT
CASSPDRAGGTDTQYF
>TRBJ2-2|TRBV6-4|-|-
TGTGCCAGCAGTGACAAAAGTTGGACCGGGGAGCTGTTTTTT
CASSDKSWTGELFF
>TRBJ2-6|TRBV5-1|-|TRBD1
TGCGCCAGCAGCTTGTTAGGGGGCGCGCGTATTCGTGGGGCCAACGTCCTGACTTTC
CASSLLGGARIRGANVLTF
>TRBJ2-1|TRBV6-4|-|TRBD2
TGTGCCAGCAGTGACACTAGCGGGGGCACTTACAATGAGCAGTTCTTC
CASSDTSGGTYNEQFF
>TRBJ1-5|TRBV11-2|many|-
TGTGCCAGCACGGGCGGCCAGTATGATCAGCCCCAGCATTTT
CASTGGQYDQPQHF
>TRBJ2-7|TRBV4-1|-|TRBD1
TGCGCCAGCAGCCAAACGGGACAGGGAACCTACGAGCAGTACTTC
CASSQTGQGTYEQYF
>TRBJ2-1|TRBV25-1|-|-
TGTGCCAGCAGTGAATCTCAAGCATATGAGCAGTTCTTC
CASSESQAYEQFF
>TRBJ1-5|TRBV25-1|once|-
TGTGCCAGCAGTGAATCAAAGGGACACGGGACTCAGCCCCAGCATTTT
CASSESKGHGTQPQHF
>TRBJ2-1|TRBV7-3|-|TRBD2
TGTGCCAGCAGCTTATCCGGACTAGCATACAATGAGCAGTTCTTC
CASSLSGLAYNEQFF
>TRBJ2-7|TRBV14|-|-
TGTGCCAGCAGCCAGCGGGGACGGGGAGCCTACGAGCAGTACTTC
CASSQRGRGAYEQYF
>TRBJ2-1|TRBV12-2|-|-
TGTGCAAGTCGCTTAGTTTTGGGACGGAGCTCCTACAATGAGCAGTTCTTC
CASRLVLGRSSYNEQFF
>TRBJ2-2|TRBV2|-|TRBD1
TGTGCCAGCAGGGGGACAGGTGGGAACACCGGGGAGCTGTTTTTT
CASRGTGGNTGELFF
>TRBJ2-3|TRBV10-3|-|TRBD2
TGTGCCATCAGTGGACTAGCGGGCACAGATACGCAGTATTTT
CAISGLAGTDTQYF
>TRBJ2-7|TRBV5-1|-|-
TGCGCCAGCTCCTCGGACTACGAGCAGTACTTC
CASSSDYEQYF
>TRBJ1-2|TRBV5-5|-|-
TGTGCCAGCAGCTTGGGGCAGGGAGGATATGGCTACACCTTC
CASSLGQGGYGYTF
>TRBJ2-7|TRBV4-2|-|TRBD2
TGTGCCAGCAGCCAACAAATCCTCGGTAGCGGGACCTACGAGCAGTACTTC
CASSQQILGSGTYEQYF
>TRBJ2-7|TRBV28|-|-
TGTGCCAGCAGCACAATGGACGGGCATCATCCCTACGAGCAGTACTTC
CASSTMDGHHPYEQYF
>TRBJ1-3|TRBV5-6|-|TRBD1
TGTGCCAGCAGCTTGACAGGGGCCTCTGGAAACACCATATATTTT
CASSLTGASGNTIYF
>TRBJ2-5|TRBV18|-|-
TGTGCCAGCTCACCAGGGCAGCAAGAGACCCAGTACTTC
CASSPGQQETQYF
>TRBJ2-1|TRBV7-6|-|-
TGTGCCAGCAGCTCTCGCGAAGGAGGCGGGGAGCAGTTCTTC
CASSSREGGGEQFF
>TRBJ1-1|TRBV11-2|-|TRBD1
TGTGCCAGCAGCTTAGCAGGGGGGGACACTGAAGCTTTCTTT
CASSLAGGDTEAFF
>TRBJ2-7|TRBV18|-|-
TGTGCCAGCTCACCACTGGGTGGAGGGGATAGGGACGAGCAGTACTTC
CASSPLGGGDRDEQYF
>TRBJ2-1|TRBV5-8|once|-
TGTGCCAGCAGCTTCCACAGGGGGGGAAACAATGAGCAGTTCTTC
CASSFHRGGNNEQFF
>TRBJ1-1|TRBV21-1|-|-
TGTGCCAGCACTCCGGGATCTAACACTGAAGCTTTCTTT
CASTPGSNTEAFF
>TRBJ1-2|TRBV5-1|few|-
TGCGCCAGCAGCTTGGACACTGGCTACACCTTC
CASSLDTGYTF
>TRBJ2-1|TRBV6-4|-|-
TGTGCCAGCAGACCGGGAGTTATCAATGAGCAGTTCTTC
CASRPGVINEQFF
>TRBJ1-6|TRBV20-1|-|-
TGCAGTGCCTCACCCCTCCACTTT
CSASPLHF
>TRBJ1-4|TRBV30|-|-
TGTGCCTGGTCGCCGGGTGGCTATAATGAAAAACTGTTTTTT
CAWSPGGYNEKLFF
>TRBJ1-5|TRBV6-1|-|-
TGTGCCAGCAGATATAGCAATCAGCCCCAGCATTTT
CASRYSNQPQHF
>TRBJ2-1|TRBV2|-|-
TGTGCCAGCACGGACTACAATGAGCAGTTCTTC
CASTDYNEQFF
>TRBJ2-7|TRBV6-6|-|-
TGTGCCAGCGGCCTTATTGAGGGGGGTGAGCAGTACTTC
CASGLIEGGEQYF